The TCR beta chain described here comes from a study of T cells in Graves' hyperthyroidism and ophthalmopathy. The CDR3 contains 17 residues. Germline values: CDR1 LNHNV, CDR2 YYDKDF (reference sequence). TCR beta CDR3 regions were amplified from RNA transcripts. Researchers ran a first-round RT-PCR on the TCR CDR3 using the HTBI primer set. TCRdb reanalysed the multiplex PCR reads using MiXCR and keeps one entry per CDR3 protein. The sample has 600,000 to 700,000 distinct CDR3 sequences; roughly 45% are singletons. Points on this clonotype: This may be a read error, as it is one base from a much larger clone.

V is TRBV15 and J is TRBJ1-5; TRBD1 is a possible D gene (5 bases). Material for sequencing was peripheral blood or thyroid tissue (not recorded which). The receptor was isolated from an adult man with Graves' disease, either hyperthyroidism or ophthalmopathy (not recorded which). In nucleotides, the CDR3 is TGTGCCACCAGCAGAGATGTCAGGGAGGGAGGCAATCGGCCCCAGCATTTT. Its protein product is CATSRDVREGGNRPQHF.